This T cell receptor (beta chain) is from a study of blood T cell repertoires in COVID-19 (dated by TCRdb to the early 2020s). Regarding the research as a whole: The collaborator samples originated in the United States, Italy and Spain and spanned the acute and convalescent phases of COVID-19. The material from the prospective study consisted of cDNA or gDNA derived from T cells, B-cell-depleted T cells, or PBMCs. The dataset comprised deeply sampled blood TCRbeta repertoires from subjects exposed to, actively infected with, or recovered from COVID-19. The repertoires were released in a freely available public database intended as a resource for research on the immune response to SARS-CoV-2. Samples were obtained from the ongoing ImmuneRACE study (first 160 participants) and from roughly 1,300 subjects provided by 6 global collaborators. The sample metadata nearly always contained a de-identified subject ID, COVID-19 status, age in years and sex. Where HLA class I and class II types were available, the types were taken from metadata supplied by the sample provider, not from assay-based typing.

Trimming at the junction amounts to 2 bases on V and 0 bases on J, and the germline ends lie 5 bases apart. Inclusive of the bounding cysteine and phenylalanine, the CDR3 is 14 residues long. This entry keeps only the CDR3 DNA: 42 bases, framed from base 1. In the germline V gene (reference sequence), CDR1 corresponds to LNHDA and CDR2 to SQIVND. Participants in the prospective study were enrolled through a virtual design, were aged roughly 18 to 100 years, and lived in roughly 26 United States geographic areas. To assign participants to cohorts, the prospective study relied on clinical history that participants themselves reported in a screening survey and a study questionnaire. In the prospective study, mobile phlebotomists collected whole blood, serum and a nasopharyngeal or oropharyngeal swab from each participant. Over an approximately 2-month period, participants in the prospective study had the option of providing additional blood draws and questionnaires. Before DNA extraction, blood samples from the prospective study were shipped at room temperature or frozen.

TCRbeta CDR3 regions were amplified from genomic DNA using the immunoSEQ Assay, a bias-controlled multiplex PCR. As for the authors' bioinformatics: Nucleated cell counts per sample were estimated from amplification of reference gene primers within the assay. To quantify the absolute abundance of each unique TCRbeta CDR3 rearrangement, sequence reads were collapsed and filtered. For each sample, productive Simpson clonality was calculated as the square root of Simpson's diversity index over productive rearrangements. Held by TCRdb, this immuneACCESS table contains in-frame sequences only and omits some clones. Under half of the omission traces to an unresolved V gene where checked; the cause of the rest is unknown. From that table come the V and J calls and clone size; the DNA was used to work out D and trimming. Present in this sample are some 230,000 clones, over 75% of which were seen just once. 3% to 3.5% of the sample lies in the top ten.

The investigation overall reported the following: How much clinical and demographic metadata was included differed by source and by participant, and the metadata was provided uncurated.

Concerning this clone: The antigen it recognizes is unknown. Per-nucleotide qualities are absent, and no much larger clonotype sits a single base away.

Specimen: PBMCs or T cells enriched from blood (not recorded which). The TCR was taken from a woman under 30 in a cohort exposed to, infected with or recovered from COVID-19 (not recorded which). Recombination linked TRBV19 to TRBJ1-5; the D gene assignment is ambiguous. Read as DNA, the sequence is TGTGCCAGTAGTATACAGAATAGCAATCAGCCCCAGCATTTT. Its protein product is CASSIQNSNQPQHF.